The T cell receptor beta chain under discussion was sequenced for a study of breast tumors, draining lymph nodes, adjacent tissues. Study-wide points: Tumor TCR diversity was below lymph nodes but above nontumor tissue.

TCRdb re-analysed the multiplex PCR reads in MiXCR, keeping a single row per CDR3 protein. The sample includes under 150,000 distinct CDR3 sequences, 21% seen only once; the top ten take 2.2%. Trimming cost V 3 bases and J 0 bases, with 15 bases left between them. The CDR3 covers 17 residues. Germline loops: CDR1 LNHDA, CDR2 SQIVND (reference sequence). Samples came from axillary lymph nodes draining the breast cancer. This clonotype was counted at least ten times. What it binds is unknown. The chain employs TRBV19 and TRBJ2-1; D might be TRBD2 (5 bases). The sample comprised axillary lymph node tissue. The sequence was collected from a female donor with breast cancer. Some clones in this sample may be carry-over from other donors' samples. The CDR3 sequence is CASSILPTRPSYNEQFF. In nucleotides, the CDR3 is TGTGCCAGTAGTATTCTCCCCACTAGACCCTCCTACAATGAGCAGTTCTTC. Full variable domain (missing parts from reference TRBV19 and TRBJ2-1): DGGITQSPKYLFRKEGQNVTLSCEQNLNHDAMYWYRQDPGQGLRLIYYSQIVNDFQKGDIAEGYSVSREKKESFPLTVTSAQKNPTAFYLCASSILPTRPSYNEQFFGPGTRLTVL.